This TCR beta chain was documented in a study of PD-1 blockade in classical Hodgkin lymphoma. Study summary: A 3 mg/kg intravenous dose of nivolumab was received by patients every 2 weeks.

There are 16 residues in the CDR3. CDR1 is SGHRS and CDR2 is YFSETQ in the germline V gene. Trimming took off 4 bases at V and 0 bases at J, with 13 bases between the two ends. Regarding this clone: Its antigen is unknown.

Exposure to brentuximab vedotin varied, and each patient had relapsed following autologous stem cell transplantation. Progressive disease, partial response or complete response was each patient's best response. This table comes from immunoSEQ multiplex PCR, and its TCRdb copy is limited to in-frame clones, with some not included. The sample yields fewer than 75,000 clones, 88% seen once. Broader study findings: Baseline TCR diversity was reportedly lower in newly diagnosed patients than in healthy donors. It was reported as lower still in relapsed/refractory patients. The CD4+ diversity rise by C4D1 was clearest in complete responders.

The specimen comprised peripheral blood mononuclear cells (PBMCs), sampled before the second cycle of nivolumab. The sequence was collected from a human donor with classical Hodgkin lymphoma. The V gene is TRBV5-1, the J gene TRBJ1-4; possibly TRBD1 for D (6 bases). The CDR3 sequence is CASSPGQIATNEKLFF. CDR3 DNA sequence: TGCGCCAGCAGCCCTGGACAGATTGCAACTAATGAAAAACTGTTTTTT.